A single sample is the source of the 19 T cell receptor beta chains below, sequenced in a study of shared clonotypes between healthy human individuals (dated by TCRdb to the early 2020s). Library preparation was by the immunoSEQ multiplex PCR assay. This immuneACCESS table, as held by TCRdb, lists in-frame sequences with V and J called but not all clones. Of the missing ones, under half trace to an unresolved V gene in checked studies; the others have no known cause. This sample gives over a million clones in total; 75% to 80% of them show up just once. The top ten hold around 0.61% of the sample. The material sequenced was memory CD4+ T cells from PBMCs. Reading the label with the study, this specimen's cell subset or site is: CD45RA-negative fraction. The receptors come from a young man in good health. Some clones in this sample may be carry-over from other donors' samples.

The V call is TRBV5-1, the J call TRBJ2-2; D is possibly TRBD1 or TRBD2 (5 bases each). The CDR3 has 16 amino acids. V lost 0 bases and J lost 3, with 12 bases in between. Per the germline V gene, CDR1 is SGHRS and CDR2 is YFSETQ. CDR3 amino acids: CASSLAGGIDTGELFF. The CDR3 coding sequence is TGCGCCAGCAGCTTGGCTGGGGGTATAGACACCGGGGAGCTGTTTTTT.

The J gene is TRBJ2-3, the V gene TRBV27; 7 bases agree with TRBD2. CDR1 and CDR2 (germline): MNHEY, SMNVEV (reference sequence). Germline trimming cut 5 bases from V and 5 bases from J; bases unmatched to any gene: 10. This CDR3 contains 15 residues. CDR3 DNA: TGTGCCAGCAGTCCGGGACTATCAAGAGTAGATACGCAGTATTTT. Its protein is CASSPGLSRVDTQYF.

The CDR3 is CAIRATGNQETQYF. The CDR3 region has the DNA TGTGCCATCAGGGCGACAGGGAACCAAGAGACCCAGTACTTC. V usage is TRBV10-3 and J usage is TRBJ2-5; 7 bases agree with TRBD1. This CDR3 is 14 amino acids long. V was clipped by 6 bases and J by 0 bases; unmatched bases: 4. Germline V gene sequence: CDR1 ENHRY, CDR2 SYGVKD.

The chain recombines TRBV6-6 with TRBJ2-7, with D maybe TRBD1 (6 bases). Germline CDR1 and CDR2: MNHNY and SVGAGI (reference sequence). Trimming pared 5 bases from V and 4 bases from J, leaving 12 bases between. The CDR3 totals 13 residues. The chain's CDR3 is CASSRQALYEQYF. Written as DNA, the CDR3 is TGTGCCAGCAGTCGACAGGCCCTTTACGAGCAGTACTTC.

This clone turned up a few times. V is TRBV5-5 and J is TRBJ2-5; 7 bases fit TRBD2. The V gene's germline CDR1 is SGHKS and CDR2 YYEKEE (reference sequence). Trimming at V came to 4 bases and at J to 5 bases, leaving 14 bases not matched to a gene. The CDR3 sequence is 16 residues long. DNA of the CDR3: TGTGCCAGCAGCCTTGACGGAGCGGGGAGGAGGGAGACCCAGTACTTC. Protein product: CASSLDGAGRRETQYF.

The J gene is TRBJ1-2, the V gene TRBV28; a possible D gene is TRBD1 (5 bases). Trimming stripped 6 bases from V and 9 bases from J, with 23 bases between. The germline V gene has CDR1 MDHEN and CDR2 SYDVKM. CDR3 length equals 15 residues. The CDR3 nucleotides read TGTGCCAGCAGACCCCGGGGGGGAGGGTATAGGAGCTACACCTTC. Its protein product is CASRPRGGGYRSYTF.

CDR3 in DNA: TGTGCCAGCAGTTTTGGACTGGCCGATGGCACAGATACGCAGTATTTT. Encoded protein: CASSFGLADGTDTQYF. The chain employs TRBV11-2 and TRBJ2-3, with D possibly TRBD2 on 5 matching bases. CDR1 and CDR2 (germline): SGHAT, FQNNGV. V shed 6 bases and J shed 1 base, with 17 bases lying between them. The CDR3 spans 16 residues.

This clone was counted only a few times. The chain employs TRBV19 and TRBJ1-3; TRBD1 might be the D (6 bases). Trimming shortened V by 5 bases and J by 4 bases, and 15 bases separated the two germline ends. This CDR3 is 15 amino acids long. CDR1 is LNHDA, CDR2 SQIVND, per germline (reference sequence). The CDR3 here is CASSSLGGRGNTIYF. The CDR3 region has the DNA TGTGCCAGTAGTTCCCTCGGGGGCCGGGGAAACACCATATATTTT.

The chain employs TRBV15 and TRBJ2-7, with D tentatively TRBD2 (5 bases). The CDR3 has 15 amino acids. With 1 base removed from V and 5 bases from J, the gap between germline ends came to 15 bases. From germline, CDR1 is LNHNV and CDR2 YYDKDF (reference sequence). CDR3 amino acids: CATSRGDSGFDEQYF. CDR3 bases: TGTGCCACCAGCAGAGGGGATTCGGGGTTTGACGAGCAGTACTTC.

A word on this clone: This same CDR3 is encoded by further DNA sequences in the sample. The chain combines TRBV7-2 with TRBJ2-7; TRBD1 matches 11 bases. Germline lookup yields CDR1 SGHTA and CDR2 FQGNSA. The CDR3 is made up of 15 amino acids. Trimming took 1 base from V and 5 from J; bases not matched to a gene: 4. CDR3 amino acids: CASSLDRTGGHEQYF. For the CDR3, the DNA is TGTGCCAGCAGCTTAGATAGGACAGGGGGCCACGAGCAGTACTTC.

This chain uses TRBV5-1 with TRBJ2-7; TRBD2 might be the D (5 bases). Germline values: CDR1 SGHRS, CDR2 YFSETQ. The CDR3 extends over 13 amino acids. Trimming removed 3 bases from V and 3 bases from J, with 10 bases in between. CDR3 sequence reads: CASSYREHYEQYF. As DNA, the CDR3 is TGCGCCAGCAGCTACCGGGAACACTACGAGCAGTACTTC.

Comments on this clone: Other DNA sequences from this sample encode an identical CDR3 as well. CDR3 DNA sequence: TGTGCCAGCAGCCTACTCACTGAAGCTTTCTTT. This gives the protein CASSLLTEAFF. This chain connects TRBV28 to TRBJ1-1, with D hard to call. Germline V gene sequence: CDR1 MDHEN, CDR2 SYDVKM. CDR3 length: 11 residues. V was trimmed by 6 bases and J by 4 bases, leaving 6 bases between them.

This clone was detected a few times. The chain joins TRBV4-1 to TRBJ2-7, with TRBD2 identical over 11 bases. The germline CDR1 and CDR2 sequences are MGHRA and YSYEKL. This CDR3 comprises 15 residues. The V segment lost 4 bases and the J segment 0 bases; nucleotides outside the gene matches: 2. The CDR3 reads CASSRGTSGSYEQYF. In DNA, the CDR3 is TGCGCCAGCAGCCGCGGGACTAGCGGCTCCTACGAGCAGTACTTC.

The CDR3 DNA sequence: TGCAGCGTCGGGGACAGGGGGCTCGACTATGGCTACACCTTC. This encodes CSVGDRGLDYGYTF. This sequence joins TRBV29-1 and TRBJ1-2, with 12 bases lining up with TRBD1. Germline loops: CDR1 SQVTM, CDR2 ANQGSEA. With 6 bases clipped from V and 3 bases from J, the junction kept 5 bases outside the gene matches. CDR3 length equals 14 residues.

This rearrangement joins TRBV7-8 to TRBJ1-4, with D possibly matching TRBD1 (6 bases). The germline V and J ends were trimmed by 3 bases and 5 bases, with 13 bases remaining between them. Per germline, CDR1 SGHVS and CDR2 FQNEAQ. The CDR3 runs 15 residues. In DNA form, the CDR3 reads TGTGCCAGCAGCTTTGTACAGGGAAGAAATGAAAAACTGTTTTTT. As protein: CASSFVQGRNEKLFF.

V usage is TRBV6-6 and J usage is TRBJ2-7, with D possibly being TRBD1 (6 bases). CDR1 and CDR2 from the germline V gene are MNHNY and SVGAGI (reference sequence). V shed 6 bases and J shed 2 bases, with 14 bases lying between them. The CDR3 runs to 14 residues. The CDR3 nucleotides are TGTGCCAGCAGAAGGGGACACGGAACCTACGAGCAGTACTTC. It encodes CASRRGHGTYEQYF.

This clone was seen at least ten times. The V call is TRBV29-1, the J call TRBJ2-5; no reliable D call. This CDR3 region has 13 residues. CDR1 is SQVTM and CDR2 is ANQGSEA in the germline V gene. V was clipped by 2 bases and J by 5 bases, with 12 bases between them. The DNA of the CDR3 is TGCAGCGTTGAACTAGGGCAGGCGGAGACCCAGTACTTC. Protein sequence: CSVELGQAETQYF.

A few counts support this clone. The chain uses TRBV11-2 and TRBJ2-3, with TRBD2 matching over 10 bases. Germline V gives CDR1 SGHAT, CDR2 FQNNGV. The CDR3 is 16 amino acids. The V and J ends lost 1 base and 4 bases, in that order; junction bases with no gene match: 5. The CDR3 spells CASSLVLAGEADTQYF. The CDR3 region has the DNA TGTGCCAGCAGCTTAGTTCTAGCGGGAGAGGCAGATACGCAGTATTTT. The complete variable domain, with remaining parts taken from reference TRBV11-2 and TRBJ2-3, reads EAGVAQSPRYKIIEKRQSVAFWCNPISGHATLYWYQQILGQGPKLLIQFQNNGVVDDSQLPKDRFSAERLKGVDSTLKIQPAKLEDSAVYLCASSLVLAGEADTQYFGPGTRLTVL.

This clone has a count of ten or more. The chain is built from TRBV20-1 and TRBJ2-1; TRBD1 or TRBD2 may be the D gene (5 bases each). Trimming cost V 0 bases and J 14 bases, with 11 bases left between them. Germline assignment: CDR1 DFQATT and CDR2 SNEGSKA (reference sequence). The CDR3 sequence is 11 residues long. CDR3 in DNA: TGCAGTGCTAGAGATAGGGGACCGGAGTTCTTC. Residues: CSARDRGPEFF.